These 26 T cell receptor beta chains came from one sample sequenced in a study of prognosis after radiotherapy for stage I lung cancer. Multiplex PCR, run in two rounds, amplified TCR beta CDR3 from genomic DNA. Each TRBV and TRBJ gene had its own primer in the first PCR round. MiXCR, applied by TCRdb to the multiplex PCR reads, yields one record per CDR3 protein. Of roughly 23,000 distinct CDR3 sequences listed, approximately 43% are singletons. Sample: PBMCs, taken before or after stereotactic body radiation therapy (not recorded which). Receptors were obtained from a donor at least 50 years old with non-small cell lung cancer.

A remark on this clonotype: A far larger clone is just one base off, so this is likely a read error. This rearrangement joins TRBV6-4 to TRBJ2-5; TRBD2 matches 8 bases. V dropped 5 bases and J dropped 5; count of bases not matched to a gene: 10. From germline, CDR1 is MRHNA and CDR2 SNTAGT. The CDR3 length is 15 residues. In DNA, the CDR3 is TGTGCCAGCAGTTACCGGGGGGGGTATTGCGAGACCCAGTACTTC. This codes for CASSYRGGYCETQYF.

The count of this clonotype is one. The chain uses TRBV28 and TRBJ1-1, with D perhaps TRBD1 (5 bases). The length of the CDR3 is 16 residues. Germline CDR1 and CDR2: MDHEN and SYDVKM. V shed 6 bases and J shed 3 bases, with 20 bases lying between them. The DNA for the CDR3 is TGTGCCAGCAGATCGGCCGTCAGGGCTGGGGACACTGAAGCTTTCTTT. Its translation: CASRSAVRAGDTEAFF.

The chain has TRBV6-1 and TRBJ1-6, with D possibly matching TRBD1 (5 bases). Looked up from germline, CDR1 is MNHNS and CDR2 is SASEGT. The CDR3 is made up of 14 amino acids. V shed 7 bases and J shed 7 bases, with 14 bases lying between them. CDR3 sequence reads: CASTRGGVNSPLHF. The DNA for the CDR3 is TGTGCCAGCACCCGGGGGGGGGTCAATTCACCCCTCCACTTT.

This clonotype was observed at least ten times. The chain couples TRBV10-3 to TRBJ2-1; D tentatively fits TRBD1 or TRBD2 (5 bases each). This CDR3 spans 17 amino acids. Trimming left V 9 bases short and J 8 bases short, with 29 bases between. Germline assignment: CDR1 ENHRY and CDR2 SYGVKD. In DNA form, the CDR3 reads TGTGCCATAGCCATGCCACGAGGTGTTTCAGGGAGCTATGAGCAGTTCTTC. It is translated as CAIAMPRGVSGSYEQFF.

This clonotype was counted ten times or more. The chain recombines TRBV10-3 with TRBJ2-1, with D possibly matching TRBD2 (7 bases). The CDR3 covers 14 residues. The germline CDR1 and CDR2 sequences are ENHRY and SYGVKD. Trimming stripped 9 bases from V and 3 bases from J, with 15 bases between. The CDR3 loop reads CAMSVGGDYNEQFF. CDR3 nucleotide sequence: TGTGCCATGTCCGTAGGGGGGGACTACAATGAGCAGTTCTTC.

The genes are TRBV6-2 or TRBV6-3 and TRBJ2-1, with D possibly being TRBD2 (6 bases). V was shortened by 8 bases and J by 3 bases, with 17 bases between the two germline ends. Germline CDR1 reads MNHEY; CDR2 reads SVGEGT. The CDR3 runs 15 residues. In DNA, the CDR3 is TGTGCCAGCGGAGCTAGCGTGAGTTACTACAATGAGCAGTTCTTC. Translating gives CASGASVSYYNEQFF.

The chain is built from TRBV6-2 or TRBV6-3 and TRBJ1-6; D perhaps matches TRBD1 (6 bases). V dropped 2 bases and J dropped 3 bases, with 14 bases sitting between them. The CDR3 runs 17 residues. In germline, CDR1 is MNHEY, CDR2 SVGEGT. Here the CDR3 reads CASSYGSRGGYNSPLHF. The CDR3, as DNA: TGTGCCAGCAGTTACGGTTCCCGAGGGGGCTATAATTCACCCCTCCACTTT.

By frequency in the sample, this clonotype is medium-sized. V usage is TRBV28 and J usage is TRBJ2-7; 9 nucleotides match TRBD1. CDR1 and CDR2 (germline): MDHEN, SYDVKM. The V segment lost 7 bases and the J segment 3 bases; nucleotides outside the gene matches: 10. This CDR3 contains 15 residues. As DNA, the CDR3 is TGTGCCAGCACCTCAGCCGGGACAGGGATCTACGAGCAGTACTTC. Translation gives CASTSAGTGIYEQYF.

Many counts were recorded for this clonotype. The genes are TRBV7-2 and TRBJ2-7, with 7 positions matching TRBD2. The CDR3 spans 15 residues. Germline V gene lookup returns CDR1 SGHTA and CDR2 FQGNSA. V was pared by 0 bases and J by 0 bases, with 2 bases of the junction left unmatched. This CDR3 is CASSLALASSYEQYF. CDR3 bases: TGTGCCAGCAGCTTAGCACTAGCGAGCTCCTACGAGCAGTACTTC.

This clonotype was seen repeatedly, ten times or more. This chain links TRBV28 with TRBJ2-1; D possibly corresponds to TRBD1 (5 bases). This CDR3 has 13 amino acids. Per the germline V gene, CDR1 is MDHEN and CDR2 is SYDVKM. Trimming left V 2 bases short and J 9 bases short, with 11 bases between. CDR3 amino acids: CASSLGRQIEQFF. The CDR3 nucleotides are TGTGCCAGCAGTTTAGGGCGACAGATTGAGCAGTTCTTC.

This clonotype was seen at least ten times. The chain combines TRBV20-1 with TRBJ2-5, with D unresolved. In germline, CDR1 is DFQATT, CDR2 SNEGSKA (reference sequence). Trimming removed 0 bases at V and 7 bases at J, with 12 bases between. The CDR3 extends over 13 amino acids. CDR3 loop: CSARDFCDGTQYF. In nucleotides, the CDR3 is TGCAGTGCTAGAGATTTCTGTGATGGGACCCAGTACTTC.

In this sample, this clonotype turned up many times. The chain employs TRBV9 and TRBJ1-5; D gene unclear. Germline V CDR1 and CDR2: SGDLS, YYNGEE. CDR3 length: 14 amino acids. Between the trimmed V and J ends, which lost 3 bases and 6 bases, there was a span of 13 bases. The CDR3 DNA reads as TGTGCCAGCAGCGGGGGAGGCCGGGGTCAGCCCCAGCATTTT. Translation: CASSGGGRGQPQHF.

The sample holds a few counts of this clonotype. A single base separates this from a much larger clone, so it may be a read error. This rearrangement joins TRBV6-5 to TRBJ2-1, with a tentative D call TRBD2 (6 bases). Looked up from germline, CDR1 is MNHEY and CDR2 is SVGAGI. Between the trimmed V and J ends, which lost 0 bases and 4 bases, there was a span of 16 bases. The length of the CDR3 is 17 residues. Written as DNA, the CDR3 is TGTGCCAGCAGTTACTCCCCGCCTAGCGTATTGTACAATGAGCAGTTCTTC. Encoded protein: CASSYSPPSVLYNEQFF.

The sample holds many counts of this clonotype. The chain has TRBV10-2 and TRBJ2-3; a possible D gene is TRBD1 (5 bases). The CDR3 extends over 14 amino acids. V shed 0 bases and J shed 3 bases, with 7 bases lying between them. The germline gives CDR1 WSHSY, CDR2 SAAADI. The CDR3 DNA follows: TGCGCCAGCAGTGAGTCGACAGTTACAGATACGCAGTATTTT. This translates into CASSESTVTDTQYF.

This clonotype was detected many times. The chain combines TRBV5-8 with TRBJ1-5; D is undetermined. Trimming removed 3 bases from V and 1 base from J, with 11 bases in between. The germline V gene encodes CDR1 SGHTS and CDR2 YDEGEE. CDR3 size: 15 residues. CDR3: CASSSGKISNQPQHF. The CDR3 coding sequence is TGTGCCAGCAGCTCCGGGAAGATCAGCAATCAGCCCCAGCATTTT.

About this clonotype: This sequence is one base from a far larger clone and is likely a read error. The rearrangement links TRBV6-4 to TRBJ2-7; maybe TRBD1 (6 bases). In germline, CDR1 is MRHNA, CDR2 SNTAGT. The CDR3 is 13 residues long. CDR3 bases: TGTGCCAGCAGGAAGACAGGTCCCCACGATCAGTACTTC. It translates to CASRKTGPHDQYF.

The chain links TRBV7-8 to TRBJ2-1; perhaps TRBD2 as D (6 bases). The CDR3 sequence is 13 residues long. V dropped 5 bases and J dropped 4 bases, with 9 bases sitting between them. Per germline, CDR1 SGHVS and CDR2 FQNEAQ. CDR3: CASSARGYNEQFF. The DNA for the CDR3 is TGTGCCAGCAGCGCCCGGGGGTACAATGAGCAGTTCTTC.

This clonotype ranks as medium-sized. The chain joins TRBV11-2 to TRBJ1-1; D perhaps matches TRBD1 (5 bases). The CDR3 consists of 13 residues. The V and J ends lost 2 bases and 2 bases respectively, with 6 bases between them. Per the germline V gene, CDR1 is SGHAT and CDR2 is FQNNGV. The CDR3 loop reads CASSLRGNTEAFF. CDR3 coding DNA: TGTGCCAGCAGCTTAAGGGGAAACACTGAAGCTTTCTTT.

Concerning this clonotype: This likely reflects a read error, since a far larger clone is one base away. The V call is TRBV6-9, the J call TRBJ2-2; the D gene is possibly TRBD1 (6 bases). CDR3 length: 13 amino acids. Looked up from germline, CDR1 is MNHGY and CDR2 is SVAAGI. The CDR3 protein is CASSYRDTWELFF. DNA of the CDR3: TGTGCCAGCAGTTACAGGGACACCTGGGAGCTGTTTTTT.

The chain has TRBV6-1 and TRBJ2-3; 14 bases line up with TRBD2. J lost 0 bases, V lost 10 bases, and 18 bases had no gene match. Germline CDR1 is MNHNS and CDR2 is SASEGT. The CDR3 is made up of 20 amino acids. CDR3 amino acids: CAIRHLPGLAGVESTDTQYF. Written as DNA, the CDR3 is TGTGCCATCCGACACCTCCCGGGACTAGCGGGAGTCGAAAGCACAGATACGCAGTATTTT.

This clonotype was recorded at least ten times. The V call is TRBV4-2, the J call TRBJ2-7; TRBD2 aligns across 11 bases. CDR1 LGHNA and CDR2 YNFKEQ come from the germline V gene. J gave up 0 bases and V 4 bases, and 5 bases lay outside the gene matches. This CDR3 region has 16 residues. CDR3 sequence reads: CASSPQTSGDSYEQYF. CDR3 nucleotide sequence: TGTGCCAGCAGCCCCCAGACTAGCGGGGACTCCTACGAGCAGTACTTC.

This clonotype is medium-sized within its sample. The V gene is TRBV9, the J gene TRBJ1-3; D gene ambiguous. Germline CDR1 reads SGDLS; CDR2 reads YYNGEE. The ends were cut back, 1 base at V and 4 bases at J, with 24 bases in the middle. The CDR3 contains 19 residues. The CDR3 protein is CASSVPTGRRAGKGNTIYF. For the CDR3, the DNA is TGTGCCAGCAGCGTACCGACTGGTCGTCGGGCAGGTAAAGGAAACACCATATATTTT.

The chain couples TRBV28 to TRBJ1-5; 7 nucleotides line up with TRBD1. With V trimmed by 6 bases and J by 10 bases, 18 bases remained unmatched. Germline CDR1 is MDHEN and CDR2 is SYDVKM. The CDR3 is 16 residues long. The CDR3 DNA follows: TGTGCCAGCAGGGGGACAGTGAGTTCTTGGGGTCATCCCCAGCATTTT. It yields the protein CASRGTVSSWGHPQHF. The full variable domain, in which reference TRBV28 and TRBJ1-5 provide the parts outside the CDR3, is DVKVTQSSRYLVKRTGEKVFLECVQDMDHENMFWYRQDPGLGLRLIYFSYDVKMKEKGDIPEGYSVSREKKERFSLILESASTNQTSMYLCASRGTVSSWGHPQHFGDGTRLSIL.

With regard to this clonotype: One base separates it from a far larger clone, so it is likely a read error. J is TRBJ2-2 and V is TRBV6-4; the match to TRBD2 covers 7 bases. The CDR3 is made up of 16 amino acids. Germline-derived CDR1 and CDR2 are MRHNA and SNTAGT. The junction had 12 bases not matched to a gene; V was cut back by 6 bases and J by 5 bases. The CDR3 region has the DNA TGTGCCAGCAGCTTAAGTACCTGGGGAGGGACCGGGGAGCTGTTTTTT. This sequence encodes CASSLSTWGGTGELFF.

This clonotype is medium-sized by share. The CDR3, as DNA: TGCAGTGCTAGTGTAATCGGCACAGATACGCAGTATTTT. This sequence encodes CSASVIGTDTQYF. This sequence joins TRBV20-1 and TRBJ2-3; D uncertain. This CDR3 is 13 amino acids long. Germline V gives CDR1 DFQATT, CDR2 SNEGSKA (reference sequence). Trimming cost V 3 bases and J 1 base, with 8 bases left between them.

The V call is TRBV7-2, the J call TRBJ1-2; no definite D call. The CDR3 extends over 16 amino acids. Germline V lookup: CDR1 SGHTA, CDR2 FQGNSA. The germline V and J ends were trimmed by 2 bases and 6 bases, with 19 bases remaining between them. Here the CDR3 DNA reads TGTGCCAGCAGCTTACGCTTGGACGTCCGCGACGATGGCTACACCTTC. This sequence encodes CASSLRLDVRDDGYTF. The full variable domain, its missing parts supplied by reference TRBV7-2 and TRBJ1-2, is GAGVSQSPSNKVTEKGKDVELRCDPISGHTALYWYRQSLGQGLEFLIYFQGNSAPDKSGLPSDRFSAERTGGSVSTLTIQRTQQEDSAVYLCASSLRLDVRDDGYTFGSGTRLTVV.